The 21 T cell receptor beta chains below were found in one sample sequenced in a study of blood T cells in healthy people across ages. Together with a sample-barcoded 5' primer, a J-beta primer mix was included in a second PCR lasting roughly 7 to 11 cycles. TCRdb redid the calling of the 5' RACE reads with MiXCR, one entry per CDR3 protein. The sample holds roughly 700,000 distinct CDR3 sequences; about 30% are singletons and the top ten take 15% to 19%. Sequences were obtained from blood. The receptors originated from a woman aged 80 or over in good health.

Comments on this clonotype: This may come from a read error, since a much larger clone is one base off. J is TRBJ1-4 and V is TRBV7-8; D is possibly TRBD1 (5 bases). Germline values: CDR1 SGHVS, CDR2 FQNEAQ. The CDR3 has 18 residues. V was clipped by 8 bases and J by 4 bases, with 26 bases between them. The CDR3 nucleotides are TGTGCCAGCCCACTAACCCACGCGGGTGGGGGTTTTAATGAAAAACTGTTTTTT. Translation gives CASPLTHAGGGFNEKLFF.

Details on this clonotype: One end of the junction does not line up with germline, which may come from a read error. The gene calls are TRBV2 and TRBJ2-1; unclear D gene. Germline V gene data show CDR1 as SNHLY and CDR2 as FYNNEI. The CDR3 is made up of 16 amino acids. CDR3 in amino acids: CAGSDLIFVSYNEQFF. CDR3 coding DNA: TGTGCCGGCAGTGACCTAATATTTGTTTCCTACAATGAGCAGTTCTTC. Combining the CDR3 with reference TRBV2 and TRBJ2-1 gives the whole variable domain EPEVTQTPSHQVTQMGQEVILRCVPISNHLYFYWYRQILGQKVEFLVSFYNNEISEKSEIFDDQFSVERPDGSNFTLKIRSTKLEDSAMYFCAGSDLIFVSYNEQFFGPGTRLTVL.

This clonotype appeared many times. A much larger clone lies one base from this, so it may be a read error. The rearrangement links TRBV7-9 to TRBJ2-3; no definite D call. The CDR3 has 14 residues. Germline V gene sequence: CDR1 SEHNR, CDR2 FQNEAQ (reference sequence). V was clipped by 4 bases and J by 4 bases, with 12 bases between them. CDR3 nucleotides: TGTGCCAGCAGCTGGGCGGCTCTGGCAGATACGCAGTATTTT. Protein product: CASSWAALADTQYF.

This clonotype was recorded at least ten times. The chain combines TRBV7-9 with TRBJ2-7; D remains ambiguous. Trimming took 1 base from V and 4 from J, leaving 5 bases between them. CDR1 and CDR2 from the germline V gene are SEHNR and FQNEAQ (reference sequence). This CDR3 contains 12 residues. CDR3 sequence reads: CASSLVDYEQYF. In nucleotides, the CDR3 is TGTGCCAGCAGCTTAGTCGATTACGAGCAGTACTTC. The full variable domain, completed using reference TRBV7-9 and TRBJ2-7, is DTGVSQNPRHKITKRGQNVTFRCDPISEHNRLYWYRQTLGQGPEFLTYFQNEAQLEKSRLLSDRFSAERPKGSFSTLEIQRTEQGDSAMYLCASSLVDYEQYFGPGTRLTVT.

The CDR3 loop is CASRKTLGLVSTDTQYF. CDR3 nucleotides: TGTGCCAGCAGGAAGACGTTGGGACTAGTCAGCACAGATACGCAGTATTTT. The chain joins TRBV11-2 to TRBJ2-3, with 8 bases identical to TRBD2. Germline-derived CDR1 and CDR2 are SGHAT and FQNNGV. This CDR3 spans 17 amino acids. J gave up 0 bases and V 6 bases, and 11 bases lay outside the gene matches.

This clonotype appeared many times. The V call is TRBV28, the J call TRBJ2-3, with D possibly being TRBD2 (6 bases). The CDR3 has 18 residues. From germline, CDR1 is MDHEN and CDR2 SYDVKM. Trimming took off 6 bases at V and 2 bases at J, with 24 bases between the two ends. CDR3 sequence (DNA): TGTGCCAGCAGCCTCTCACCGGGACTCGGAGCCCTCACAGATACGCAGTATTTT. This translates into CASSLSPGLGALTDTQYF.

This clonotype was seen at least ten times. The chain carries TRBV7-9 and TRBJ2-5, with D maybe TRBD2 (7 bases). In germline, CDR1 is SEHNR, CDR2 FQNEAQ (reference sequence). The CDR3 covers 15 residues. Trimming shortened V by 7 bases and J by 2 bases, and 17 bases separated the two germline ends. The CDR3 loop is CASNLGRGIQETQYF. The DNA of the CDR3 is TGTGCCAGCAACCTAGGGAGGGGGATACAAGAGACCCAGTACTTC. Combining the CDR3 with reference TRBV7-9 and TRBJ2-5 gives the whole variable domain DTGVSQNPRHKITKRGQNVTFRCDPISEHNRLYWYRQTLGQGPEFLTYFQNEAQLEKSRLLSDRFSAERPKGSFSTLEIQRTEQGDSAMYLCASNLGRGIQETQYFGPGTRLLVL.

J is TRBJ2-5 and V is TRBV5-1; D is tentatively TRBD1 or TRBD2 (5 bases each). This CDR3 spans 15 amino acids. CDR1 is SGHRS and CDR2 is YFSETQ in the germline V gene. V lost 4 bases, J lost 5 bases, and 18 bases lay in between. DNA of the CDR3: TGCGCCAGCAGCCCGGGACGGCTGTTTCGGGAGACCCAGTACTTC. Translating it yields CASSPGRLFRETQYF.

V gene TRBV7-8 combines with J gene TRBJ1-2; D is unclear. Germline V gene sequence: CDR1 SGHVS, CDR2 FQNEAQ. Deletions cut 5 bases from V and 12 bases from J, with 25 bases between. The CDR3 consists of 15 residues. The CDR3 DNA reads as TGTGCCAGCAGCCCTCAACGAAGGAGACCGGGAGGCCACACCTTC. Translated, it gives CASSPQRRRPGGHTF.

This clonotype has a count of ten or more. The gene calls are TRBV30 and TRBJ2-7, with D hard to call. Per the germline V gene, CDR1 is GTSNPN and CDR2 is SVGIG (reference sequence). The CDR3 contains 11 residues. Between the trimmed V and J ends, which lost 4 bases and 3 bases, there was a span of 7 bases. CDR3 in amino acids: CAWKSLYEQYF. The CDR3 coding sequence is TGTGCCTGGAAGAGCCTCTACGAGCAGTACTTC.

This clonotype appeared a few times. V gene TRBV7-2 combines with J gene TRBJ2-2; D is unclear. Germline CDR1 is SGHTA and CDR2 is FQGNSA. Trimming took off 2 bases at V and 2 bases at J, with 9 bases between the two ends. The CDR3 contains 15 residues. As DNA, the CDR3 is TGTGCCAGCAGCTTAAACCGGGCCAACACCGGGGAGCTGTTTTTT. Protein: CASSLNRANTGELFF.

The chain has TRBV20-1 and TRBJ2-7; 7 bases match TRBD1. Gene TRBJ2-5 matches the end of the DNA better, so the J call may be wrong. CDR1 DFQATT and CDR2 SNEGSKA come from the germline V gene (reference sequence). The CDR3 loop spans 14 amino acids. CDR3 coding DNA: TGCAGTGCTAGACACTGGGACAGACAAGAGACCCAGTACTTC. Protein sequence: CSARHWDRQETQYF.

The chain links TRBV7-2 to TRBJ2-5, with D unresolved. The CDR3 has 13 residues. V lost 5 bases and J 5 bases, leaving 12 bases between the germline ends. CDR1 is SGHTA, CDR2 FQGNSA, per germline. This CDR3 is CASSPTPRETQYF. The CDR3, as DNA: TGTGCCAGCAGCCCCACCCCAAGGGAGACCCAGTACTTC.

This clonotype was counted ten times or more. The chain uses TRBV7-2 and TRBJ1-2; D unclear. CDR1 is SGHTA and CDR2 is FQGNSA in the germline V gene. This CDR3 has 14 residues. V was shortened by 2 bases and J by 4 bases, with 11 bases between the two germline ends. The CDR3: CASSLSTGGYGYTF. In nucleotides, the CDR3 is TGTGCCAGCAGCTTAAGTACCGGCGGCTATGGCTACACCTTC. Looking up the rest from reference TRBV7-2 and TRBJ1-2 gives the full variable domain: GAGVSQSPSNKVTEKGKDVELRCDPISGHTALYWYRQSLGQGLEFLIYFQGNSAPDKSGLPSDRFSAERTGGSVSTLTIQRTQQEDSAVYLCASSLSTGGYGYTFGSGTRLTVV.

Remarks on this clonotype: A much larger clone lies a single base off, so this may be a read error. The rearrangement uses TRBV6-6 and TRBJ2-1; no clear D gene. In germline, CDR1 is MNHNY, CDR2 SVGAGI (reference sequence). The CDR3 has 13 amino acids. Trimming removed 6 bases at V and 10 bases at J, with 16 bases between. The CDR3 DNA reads TGTGCCAGCAGCACAACAGATATCTACGAGCAGTTCTTC. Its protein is CASSTTDIYEQFF.

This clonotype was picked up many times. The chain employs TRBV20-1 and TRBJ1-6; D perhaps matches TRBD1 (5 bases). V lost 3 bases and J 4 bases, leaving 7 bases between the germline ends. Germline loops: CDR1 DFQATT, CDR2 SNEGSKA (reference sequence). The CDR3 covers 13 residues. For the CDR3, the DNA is TGCAGTGCTAGGGGACGGTATAATTCACCCCTCCACTTT. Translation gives CSARGRYNSPLHF.

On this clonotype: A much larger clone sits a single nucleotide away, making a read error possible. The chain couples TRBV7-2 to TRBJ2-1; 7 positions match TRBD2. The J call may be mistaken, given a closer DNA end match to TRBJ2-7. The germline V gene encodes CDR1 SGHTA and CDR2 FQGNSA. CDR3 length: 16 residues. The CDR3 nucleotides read TGTGCCAGCAGCAGATTGCCGGGGGGAAACTACAATGAGCAGTACTTC. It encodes CASSRLPGGNYNEQYF.

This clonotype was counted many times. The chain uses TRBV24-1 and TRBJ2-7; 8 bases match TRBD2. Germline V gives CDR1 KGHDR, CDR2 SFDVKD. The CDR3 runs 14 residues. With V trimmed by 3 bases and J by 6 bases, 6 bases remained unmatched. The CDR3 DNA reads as TGTGCCACCAGTGATCCCGGGGGGGGCGGCGAGCAGTACTTC. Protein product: CATSDPGGGGEQYF.

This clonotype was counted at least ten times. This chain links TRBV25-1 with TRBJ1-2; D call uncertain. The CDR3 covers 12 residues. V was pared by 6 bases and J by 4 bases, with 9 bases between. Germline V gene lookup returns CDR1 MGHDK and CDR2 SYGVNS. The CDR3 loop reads CASRQEGYGYTF. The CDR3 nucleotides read TGTGCCAGCAGGCAAGAGGGCTATGGCTACACCTTC.

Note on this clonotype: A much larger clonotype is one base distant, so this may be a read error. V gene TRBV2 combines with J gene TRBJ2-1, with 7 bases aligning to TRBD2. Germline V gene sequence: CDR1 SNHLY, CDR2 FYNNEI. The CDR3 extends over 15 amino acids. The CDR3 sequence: CANSENRGRVNEQFF. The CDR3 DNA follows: TGTGCCAACAGTGAAAACCGGGGGAGGGTCAATGAGCAGTTCTTC.

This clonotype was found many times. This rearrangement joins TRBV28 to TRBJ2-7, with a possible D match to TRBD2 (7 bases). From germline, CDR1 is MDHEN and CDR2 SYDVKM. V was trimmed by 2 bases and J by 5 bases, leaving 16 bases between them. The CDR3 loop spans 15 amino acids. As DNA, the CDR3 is TGTGCCAGCAGTTTACTAGCGGAGGGGGAGAACGAGCAGTACTTC. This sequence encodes CASSLLAEGENEQYF.